This T cell receptor (beta chain) comes out of a study of beta chain features in type 1 diabetes. The investigators reverse transcribed all of the isolated RNA, so they sequenced expressed TCRB transcripts. The table came from immunoSEQ multiplex PCR; TCRdb's copy has only in-frame clones and leaves some out. The table has roughly 400,000 clones, approximately 16% seen once. This clone was counted only a few times. The CDR3 runs 16 residues. From germline, CDR1 is SGHRS and CDR2 YFSETQ. V shed 0 bases and J 3 bases; nucleotides not matched to a gene: 4. This TCR was recovered from a woman under 30 in good health. Sequencing was done on a sample of naive CD4+ T cells from blood. The J gene is TRBJ2-1, the V gene TRBV5-1, with TRBD2 identical over 9 bases. CDR3 sequence reads: CASSLGGTSNYNEQFF. As DNA, the CDR3 is TGCGCCAGCAGCTTGGGCGGGACTAGCAACTACAATGAGCAGTTCTTC.